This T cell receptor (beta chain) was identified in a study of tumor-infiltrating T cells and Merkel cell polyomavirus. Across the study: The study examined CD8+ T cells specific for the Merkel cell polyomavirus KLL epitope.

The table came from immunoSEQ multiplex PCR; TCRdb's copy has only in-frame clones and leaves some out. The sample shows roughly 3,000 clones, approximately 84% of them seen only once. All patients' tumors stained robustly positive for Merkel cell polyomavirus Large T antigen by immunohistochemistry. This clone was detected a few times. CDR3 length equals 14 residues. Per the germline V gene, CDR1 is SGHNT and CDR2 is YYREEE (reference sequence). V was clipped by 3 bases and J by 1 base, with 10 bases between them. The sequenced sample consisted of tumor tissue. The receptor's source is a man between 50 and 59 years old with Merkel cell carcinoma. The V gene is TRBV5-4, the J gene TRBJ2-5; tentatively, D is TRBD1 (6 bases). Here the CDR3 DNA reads TGTGCCAGCAGCTACAGGGCGGGCCAAGAGACCCAGTACTTC. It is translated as CASSYRAGQETQYF.